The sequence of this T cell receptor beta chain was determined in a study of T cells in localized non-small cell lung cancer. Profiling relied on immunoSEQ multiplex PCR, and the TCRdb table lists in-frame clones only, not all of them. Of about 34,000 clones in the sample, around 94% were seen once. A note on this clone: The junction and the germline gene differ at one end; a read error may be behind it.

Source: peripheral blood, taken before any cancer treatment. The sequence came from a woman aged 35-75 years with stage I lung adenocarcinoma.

The CDR3 region is CASSYLTGGSGNTIYF. As DNA, the CDR3 is TGTGCCAGCTCCTATCTCACAGGGGGCTCTGGTAACACCATATATTTT. V and J are TRBV5-4 and TRBJ1-3, with TRBD1 matching over 9 bases. The CDR3 covers 16 residues. Germline values: CDR1 SGHNT, CDR2 YYREEE (reference sequence).